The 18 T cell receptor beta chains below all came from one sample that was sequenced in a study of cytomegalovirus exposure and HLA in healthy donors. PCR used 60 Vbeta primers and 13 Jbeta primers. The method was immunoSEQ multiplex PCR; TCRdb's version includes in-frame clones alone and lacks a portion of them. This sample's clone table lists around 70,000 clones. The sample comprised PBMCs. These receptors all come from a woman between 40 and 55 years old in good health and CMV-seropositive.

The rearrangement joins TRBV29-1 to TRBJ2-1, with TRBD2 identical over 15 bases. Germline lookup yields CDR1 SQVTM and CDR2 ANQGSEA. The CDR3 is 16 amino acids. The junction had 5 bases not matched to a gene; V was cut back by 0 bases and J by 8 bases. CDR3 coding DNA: TGCAGCGTTGAAGATCCCGGACTAGCGGGGGGGGATGAGCAGTTCTTC. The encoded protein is CSVEDPGLAGGDEQFF.

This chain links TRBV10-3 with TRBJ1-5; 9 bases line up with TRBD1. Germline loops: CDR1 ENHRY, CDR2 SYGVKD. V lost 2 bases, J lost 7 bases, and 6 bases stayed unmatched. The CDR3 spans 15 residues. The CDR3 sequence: CAISERDRDPQPQHF. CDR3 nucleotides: TGTGCCATCAGTGAGCGGGACAGGGACCCCCAGCCCCAGCATTTT.

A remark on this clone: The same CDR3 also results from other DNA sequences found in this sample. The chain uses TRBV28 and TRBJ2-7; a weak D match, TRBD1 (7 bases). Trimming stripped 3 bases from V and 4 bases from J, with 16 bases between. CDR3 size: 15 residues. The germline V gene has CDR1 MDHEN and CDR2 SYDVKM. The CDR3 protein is CASSLGGQGGYEQYF. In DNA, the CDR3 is TGTGCCAGCAGTTTGGGTGGGCAGGGGGGATACGAGCAGTACTTC.

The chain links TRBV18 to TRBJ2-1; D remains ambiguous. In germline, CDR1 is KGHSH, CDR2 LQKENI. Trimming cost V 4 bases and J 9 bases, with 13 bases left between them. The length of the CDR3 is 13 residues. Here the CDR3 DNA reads TGTGCCAGCTCACTACTCGACCGGAGTGAGCAGTTCTTC. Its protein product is CASSLLDRSEQFF.

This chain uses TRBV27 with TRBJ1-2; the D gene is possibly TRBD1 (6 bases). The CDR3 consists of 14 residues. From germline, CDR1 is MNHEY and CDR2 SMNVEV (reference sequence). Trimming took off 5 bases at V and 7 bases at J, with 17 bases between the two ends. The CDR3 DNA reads TGTGCCAGCAGTCGGGGATCAGGGGATGGTGGCTACACCTTC. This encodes CASSRGSGDGGYTF.

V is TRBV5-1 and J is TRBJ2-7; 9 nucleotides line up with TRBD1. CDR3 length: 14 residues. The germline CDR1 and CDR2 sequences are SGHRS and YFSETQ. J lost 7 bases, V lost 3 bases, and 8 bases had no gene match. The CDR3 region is CASSYTGGAGEQYF. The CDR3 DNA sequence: TGCGCCAGCAGCTATACAGGGGGCGCGGGGGAGCAGTACTTC. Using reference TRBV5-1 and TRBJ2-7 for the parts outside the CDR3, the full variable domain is KAGVTQTPRYLIKTRGQQVTLSCSPISGHRSVSWYQQTPGQGLQFLFEYFSETQRNKGNFPGRFSGRQFSNSRSEMNVSTLELGDSALYLCASSYTGGAGEQYFGPGTRLTVT.

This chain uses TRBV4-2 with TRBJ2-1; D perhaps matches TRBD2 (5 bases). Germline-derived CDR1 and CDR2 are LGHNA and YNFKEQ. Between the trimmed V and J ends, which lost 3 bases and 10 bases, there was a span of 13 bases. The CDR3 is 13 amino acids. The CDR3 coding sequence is TGTGCCAGCAGCCAGGACTCGGGAAGGGAGCAGTTCTTC. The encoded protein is CASSQDSGREQFF.

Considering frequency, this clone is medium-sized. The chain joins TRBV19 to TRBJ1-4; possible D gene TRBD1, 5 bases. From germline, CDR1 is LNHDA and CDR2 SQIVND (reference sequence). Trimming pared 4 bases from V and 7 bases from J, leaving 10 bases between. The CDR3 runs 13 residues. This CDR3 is CASSNQGTEKLFF. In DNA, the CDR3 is TGTGCCAGTAGTAACCAGGGAACTGAAAAACTGTTTTTT.

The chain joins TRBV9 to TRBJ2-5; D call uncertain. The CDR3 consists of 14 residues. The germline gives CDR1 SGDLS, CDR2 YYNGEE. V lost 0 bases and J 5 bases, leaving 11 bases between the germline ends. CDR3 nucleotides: TGTGCCAGCAGCGTAGGTCCAGCCGGGGAGACCCAGTACTTC. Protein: CASSVGPAGETQYF. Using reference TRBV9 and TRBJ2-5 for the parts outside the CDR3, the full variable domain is DSGVTQTPKHLITATGQRVTLRCSPRSGDLSVYWYQQSLDQGLQFLIQYYNGEERAKGNILERFSAQQFPDLHSELNLSSLELGDSALYFCASSVGPAGETQYFGPGTRLLVL.

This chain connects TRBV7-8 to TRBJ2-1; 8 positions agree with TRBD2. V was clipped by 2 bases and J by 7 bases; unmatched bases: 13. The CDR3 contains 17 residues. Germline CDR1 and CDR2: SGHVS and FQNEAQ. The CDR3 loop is CASSLRKRELRGNEQFF. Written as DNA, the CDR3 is TGTGCCAGCAGCTTACGCAAGCGGGAGCTTCGAGGGAATGAGCAGTTCTTC.

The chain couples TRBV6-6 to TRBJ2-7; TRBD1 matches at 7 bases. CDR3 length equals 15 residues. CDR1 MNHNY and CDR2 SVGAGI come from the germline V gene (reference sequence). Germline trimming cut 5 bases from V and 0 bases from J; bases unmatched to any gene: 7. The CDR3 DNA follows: TGTGCCAGCAGTAAGTTAGGGGACAGCTCCTACGAGCAGTACTTC. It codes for CASSKLGDSSYEQYF.

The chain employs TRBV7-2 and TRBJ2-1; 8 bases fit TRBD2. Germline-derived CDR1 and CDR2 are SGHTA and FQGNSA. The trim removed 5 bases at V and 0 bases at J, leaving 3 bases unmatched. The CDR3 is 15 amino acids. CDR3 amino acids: CASSHGGGSYNEQFF. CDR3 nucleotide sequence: TGTGCCAGCAGCCACGGGGGGGGCTCCTACAATGAGCAGTTCTTC.

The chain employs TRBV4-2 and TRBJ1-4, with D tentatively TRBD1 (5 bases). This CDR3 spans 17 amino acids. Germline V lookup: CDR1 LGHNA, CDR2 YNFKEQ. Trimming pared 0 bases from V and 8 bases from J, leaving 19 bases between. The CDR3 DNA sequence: TGTGCCAGCAGCCAAGAAGGGGCAGGGTTGATGAAGGAAAAACTGTTTTTT. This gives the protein CASSQEGAGLMKEKLFF.

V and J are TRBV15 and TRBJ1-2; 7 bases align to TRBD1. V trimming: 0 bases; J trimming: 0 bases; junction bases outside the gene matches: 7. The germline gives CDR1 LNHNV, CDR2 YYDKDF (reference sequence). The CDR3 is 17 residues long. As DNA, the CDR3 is TGTGCCACCAGCAGAGATCGGGAGGGGACAGCTAACTATGGCTACACCTTC. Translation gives CATSRDREGTANYGYTF.

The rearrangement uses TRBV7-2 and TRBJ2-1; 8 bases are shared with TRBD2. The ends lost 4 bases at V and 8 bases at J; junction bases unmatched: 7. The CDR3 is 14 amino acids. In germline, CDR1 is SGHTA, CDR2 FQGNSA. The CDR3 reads CASSSGTRRHEQFF. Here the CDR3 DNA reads TGTGCCAGCAGCTCGGGGACTAGACGGCATGAGCAGTTCTTC. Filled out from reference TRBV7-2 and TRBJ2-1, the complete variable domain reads GAGVSQSPSNKVTEKGKDVELRCDPISGHTALYWYRQSLGQGLEFLIYFQGNSAPDKSGLPSDRFSAERTGGSVSTLTIQRTQQEDSAVYLCASSSGTRRHEQFFGPGTRLTVL.

The CDR3 bases are TGTGCCATCAGTGAGGAAGGAGGGGTAGGAGATACGCAGTATTTT. Residues: CAISEEGGVGDTQYF. The chain links TRBV10-3 to TRBJ2-3, with D perhaps TRBD2 (6 bases). V was trimmed by 2 bases and J by 5 bases, leaving 14 bases between them. Per germline, CDR1 ENHRY and CDR2 SYGVKD. The CDR3 has 15 residues.

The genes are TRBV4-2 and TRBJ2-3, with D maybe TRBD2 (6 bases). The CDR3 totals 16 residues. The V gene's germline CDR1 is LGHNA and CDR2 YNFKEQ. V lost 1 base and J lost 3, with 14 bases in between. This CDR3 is CASSQGGLPTTDTQYF. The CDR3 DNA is TGTGCCAGCAGCCAAGGGGGACTCCCAACGACAGATACGCAGTATTTT.

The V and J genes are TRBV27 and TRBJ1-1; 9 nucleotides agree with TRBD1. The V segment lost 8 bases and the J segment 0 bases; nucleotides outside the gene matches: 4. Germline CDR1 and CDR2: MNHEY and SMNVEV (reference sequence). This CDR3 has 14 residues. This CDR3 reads CASARTGVNTEAFF. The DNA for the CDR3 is TGTGCCAGCGCTCGGACAGGGGTGAACACTGAAGCTTTCTTT.